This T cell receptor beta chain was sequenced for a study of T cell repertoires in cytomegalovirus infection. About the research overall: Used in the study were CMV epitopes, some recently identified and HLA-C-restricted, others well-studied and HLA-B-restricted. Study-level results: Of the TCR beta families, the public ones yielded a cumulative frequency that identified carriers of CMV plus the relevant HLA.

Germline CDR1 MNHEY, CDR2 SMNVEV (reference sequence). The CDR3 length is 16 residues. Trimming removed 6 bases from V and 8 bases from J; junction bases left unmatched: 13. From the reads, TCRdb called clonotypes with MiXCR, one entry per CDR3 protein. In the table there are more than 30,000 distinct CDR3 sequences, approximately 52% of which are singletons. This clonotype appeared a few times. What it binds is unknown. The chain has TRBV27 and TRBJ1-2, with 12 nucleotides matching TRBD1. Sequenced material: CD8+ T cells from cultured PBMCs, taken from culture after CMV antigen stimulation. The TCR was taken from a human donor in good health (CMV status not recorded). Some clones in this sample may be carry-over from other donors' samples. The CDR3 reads CASRPQPGTGGEGYTF. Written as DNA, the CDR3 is TGTGCCAGCAGACCACAGCCCGGGACAGGGGGCGAAGGCTACACCTTC.